This TCR beta chain derives from a study of response to subunit inactivated influenza vaccine. Germline loops: CDR1 SGHRS, CDR2 YFSETQ. CDR3 length equals 12 residues. V was shortened by 4 bases and J by 10 bases, with 12 bases between the two germline ends. Study-wide points: It was suggested by the authors that few new T cells are recruited by each seasonal influenza vaccination.

As to this clonotype: Antigen unknown.

TCRdb redid the calling of the RT-PCR reads with MiXCR, one entry per CDR3 protein. The sample lists about 480,000 distinct CDR3 sequences; 10% to 11% were seen once. Sample: PBMCs from blood, taken about 40 days after vaccination. The source of this sequence is a man aged 45-60 years who received an inactivated influenza vaccine. The chain uses TRBV5-1 and TRBJ2-1; no reliable D call. Here the CDR3 reads CASSPTFREQFF. The CDR3 DNA is TGCGCCAGCAGCCCAACTTTCCGCGAGCAGTTCTTC.